This T cell receptor beta chain comes out of a study of vaccination effects on CD4 cells after COVID-19. Points from the study as a whole: Healthy vaccinees showed cross-reactivity with common cold coronaviruses in only 1 of 255 vaccine-induced clones. At late timepoints after vaccination, vaccine- and infection-induced clones shrank markedly.

Sequencing was performed with immunoSEQ multiplex PCR; in TCRdb, only in-frame clones are kept and a portion is missing. Altogether tens of thousands of clones are present, roughly 74% being singletons, with the ten largest covering around 3.3%. In the ViraFEST assay, antigen-specific CD4+ clonotypes were identified by expansion after peptide-pool stimulation. Following an approximately 9-day culture, CD4+ T cells were purified. All vaccine recipients tested negative for nucleocapsid antibodies and had never contracted SARS-CoV-2 infection. Half the medium was swapped for IL-2 medium on days 3 and 7. Points on this clone: What it binds is not known.

CDR1 is KGHDR, CDR2 SFDVKD, per germline. The V gene lost 7 bases and the J gene lost 4 bases, with 15 bases spanning the gap. This CDR3 contains 14 residues. The receptor's source is a human donor who received a COVID-19 vaccine. This specimen was CD4+ T cells from PBMCs cultured with SARS-CoV-2 spike peptides, taken before COVID-19 vaccination. The rearrangement joins TRBV24-1 to TRBJ1-1, with a weak D call TRBD1 (6 bases). The CDR3 protein is CATRPQGGSTEAFF. CDR3 coding DNA: TGTGCCACCAGACCACAGGGTGGCTCCACTGAAGCTTTCTTT.